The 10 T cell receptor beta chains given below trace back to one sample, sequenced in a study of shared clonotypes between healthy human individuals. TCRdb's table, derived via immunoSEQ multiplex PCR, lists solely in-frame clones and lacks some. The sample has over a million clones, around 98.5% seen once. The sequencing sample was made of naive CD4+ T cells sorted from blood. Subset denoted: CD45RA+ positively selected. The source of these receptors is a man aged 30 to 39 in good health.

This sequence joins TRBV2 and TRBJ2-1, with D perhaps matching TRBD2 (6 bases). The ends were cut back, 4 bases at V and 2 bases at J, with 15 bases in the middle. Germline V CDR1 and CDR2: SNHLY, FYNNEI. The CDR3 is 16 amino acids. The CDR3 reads CASSVLPAGPYNEQFF. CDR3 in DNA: TGTGCCAGCAGTGTTCTGCCAGCGGGCCCCTACAATGAGCAGTTCTTC.

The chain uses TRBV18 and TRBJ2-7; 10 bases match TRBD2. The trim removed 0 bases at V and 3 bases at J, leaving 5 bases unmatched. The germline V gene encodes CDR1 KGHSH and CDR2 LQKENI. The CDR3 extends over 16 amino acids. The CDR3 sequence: CASSPPASGGHYEQYF. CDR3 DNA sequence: TGTGCCAGCTCACCACCGGCTAGCGGGGGCCACTACGAGCAGTACTTC.

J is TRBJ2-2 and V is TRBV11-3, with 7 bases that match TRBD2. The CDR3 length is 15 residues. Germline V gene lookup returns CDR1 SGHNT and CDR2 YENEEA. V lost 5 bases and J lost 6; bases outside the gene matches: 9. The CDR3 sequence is CASSPSGTTPGELFF. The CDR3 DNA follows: TGTGCCAGCAGCCCATCCGGGACTACTCCCGGGGAGCTGTTTTTT.

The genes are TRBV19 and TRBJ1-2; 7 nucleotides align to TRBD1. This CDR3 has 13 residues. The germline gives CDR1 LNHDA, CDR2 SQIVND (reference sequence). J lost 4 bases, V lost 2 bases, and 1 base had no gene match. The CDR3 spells CASSITGAYGYTF. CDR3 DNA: TGTGCCAGTAGTATAACAGGGGCCTATGGCTACACCTTC. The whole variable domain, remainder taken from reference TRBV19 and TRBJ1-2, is DGGITQSPKYLFRKEGQNVTLSCEQNLNHDAMYWYRQDPGQGLRLIYYSQIVNDFQKGDIAEGYSVSREKKESFPLTVTSAQKNPTAFYLCASSITGAYGYTFGSGTRLTVV.

The CDR3 here is CASSVLGAREKLFF. CDR3 DNA: TGTGCCAGTAGTGTTTTGGGGGCGCGTGAAAAACTGTTTTTT. The V and J genes are TRBV19 and TRBJ1-4; possibly TRBD1 for D (6 bases). The CDR3 runs 14 residues. Trimming took 5 bases from V and 7 from J, leaving 14 bases between them. CDR1 is LNHDA, CDR2 SQIVND, per germline (reference sequence).

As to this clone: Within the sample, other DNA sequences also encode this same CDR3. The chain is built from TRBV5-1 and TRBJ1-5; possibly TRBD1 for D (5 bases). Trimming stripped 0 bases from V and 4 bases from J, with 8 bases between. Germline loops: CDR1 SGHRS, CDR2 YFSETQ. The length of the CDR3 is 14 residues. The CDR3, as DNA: TGCGCCAGCAGCTTGGAGGGACGGAATCAGCCCCAGCATTTT. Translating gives CASSLEGRNQPQHF.

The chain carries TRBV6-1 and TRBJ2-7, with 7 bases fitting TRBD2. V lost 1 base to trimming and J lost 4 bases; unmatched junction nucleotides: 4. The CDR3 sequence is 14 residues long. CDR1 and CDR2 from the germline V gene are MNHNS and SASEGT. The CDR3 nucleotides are TGTGCCAGCAGTGAAGGCGGGAGTAATTACGAGCAGTACTTC. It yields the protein CASSEGGSNYEQYF.

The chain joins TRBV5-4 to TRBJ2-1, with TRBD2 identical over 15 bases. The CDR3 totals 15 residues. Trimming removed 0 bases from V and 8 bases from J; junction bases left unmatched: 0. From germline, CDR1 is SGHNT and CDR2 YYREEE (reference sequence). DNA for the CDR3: TGTGCCAGCAGCTTGGGGACTAGCGGGAGGGATGAGCAGTTCTTC. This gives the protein CASSLGTSGRDEQFF.

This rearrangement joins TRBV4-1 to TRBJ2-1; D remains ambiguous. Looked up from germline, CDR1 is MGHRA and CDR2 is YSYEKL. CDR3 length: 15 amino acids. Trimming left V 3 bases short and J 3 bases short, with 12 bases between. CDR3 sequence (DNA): TGCGCCAGCAGCCACGGTATCTTCAACTACAATGAGCAGTTCTTC. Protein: CASSHGIFNYNEQFF.

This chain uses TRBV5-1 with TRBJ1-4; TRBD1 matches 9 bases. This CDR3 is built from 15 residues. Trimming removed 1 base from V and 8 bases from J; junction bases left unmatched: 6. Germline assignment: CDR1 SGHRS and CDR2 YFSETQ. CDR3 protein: CASSLWGQGQEKLFF. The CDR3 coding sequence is TGCGCCAGCAGCTTGTGGGGACAGGGACAAGAAAAACTGTTTTTT.